This T cell receptor (beta chain) was recovered during a study of blood T cell repertoires in COVID-19. About the study: Acute and convalescent COVID-19 specimens originated in the United States, Italy and Spain. T cells, B-cell-depleted T cells, or PBMCs provided the cDNA or gDNA that served as material.

The germline V and J ends were trimmed by 3 bases and 2 bases, with 8 bases remaining between them. Germline CDR1 SGHRS, CDR2 YFSETQ. The CDR3 spans 13 residues. In the original processing: Reference gene primer amplification in the assay estimated nucleated cell counts. Generated by immunoSEQ multiplex PCR, the TCRdb table keeps only in-frame clones and is missing some. The V and J calls and the clone size are those of that table, but D and trimming were determined from the DNA. The table includes about 210,000 clones, 87% detected once. Each participant's cohort was designated according to participant-reported clinical history.

The sequenced sample consisted of PBMCs or T cells enriched from blood (not recorded which). The chain is built from TRBV5-1 and TRBJ1-1, with D uncertain. The source of this sequence is a man aged 18-30 years with acute COVID-19. CDR3 amino acids: CASSSATNTEAFF. The CDR3 nucleotides are TGCGCCAGCAGCTCCGCAACAAACACTGAAGCTTTCTTT.